This entry lists 30 T cell receptor beta chains sequenced from one sample in a study of blood T cells in healthy people across ages. Through a sample-barcoded 5' primer and a J-beta primer mix, a second PCR was run for roughly 7 to 11 cycles. Via MiXCR, TCRdb re-called the 5' RACE reads, giving one row per CDR3 protein. The table has around 650,000 distinct CDR3 sequences, about 43% seen once; the top ten hold around 32%. Sequenced: blood. The receptors were sampled from an elderly man in good health.

CDR3 in amino acids: CASSQYGGPTEAFF. The CDR3 region has the DNA TGCGCCAGCAGCCAATACGGGGGGCCCACTGAAGCTTTCTTT. The chain recombines TRBV4-1 with TRBJ1-1; possibly TRBD1 for D (6 bases). Germline V CDR1 and CDR2: MGHRA, YSYEKL. The CDR3 contains 14 residues. Trimming stripped 2 bases from V and 4 bases from J, with 11 bases between.

V gene TRBV3-1 combines with J gene TRBJ2-1, with 7 bases aligning to TRBD1. TRBJ2-7 explains the end of the DNA better; the J call may be wrong. There are 14 residues in the CDR3. The germline V gene has CDR1 LGHDT and CDR2 YNNKEL (reference sequence). This CDR3 reads CASSHTGEGNEQYF. CDR3 sequence (DNA): TGTGCCAGCAGCCACACAGGGGAAGGCAATGAGCAGTACTTC.

Concerning this clonotype: A much larger clone lies one base from this, so it may be a read error. The chain combines TRBV12-3 or TRBV12-4 with TRBJ2-3; a weak D match, TRBD2 (6 bases). The CDR3 contains 13 residues. CDR3 DNA: TGTACTACGGGGAAAGCTAGCGCAGATACGCAGTATTTT. Translating gives CTTGKASADTQYF.

This chain uses TRBV20-1 with TRBJ1-5; 7 nucleotides match TRBD1. V lost 5 bases, J lost 7 bases, and 8 bases stayed unmatched. From germline, CDR1 is DFQATT and CDR2 SNEGSKA (reference sequence). The CDR3 runs 13 residues. The CDR3, as DNA: TGCAGTGCTGAACAGGGGAGGGAGCAGCCCCAGCATTTT. This sequence encodes CSAEQGREQPQHF.

This clonotype was counted many times. CDR3 residues: CAGGLADETQYF. Here the CDR3 DNA reads TGTGCCGGTGGACTAGCCGATGAGACCCAGTACTTC. This chain uses TRBV6-1 with TRBJ2-5; 8 nucleotides match TRBD2. CDR1 and CDR2 (germline): MNHNS, SASEGT. Germline trimming cut 11 bases from V and 5 bases from J; bases unmatched to any gene: 7. The CDR3 contains 12 residues.

Notes on this clonotype: One base away lies a much larger clone, so this may be a sequencing read error. The genes are TRBV4-3 and TRBJ2-4, with TRBD1 matching over 12 bases. CDR1 is LGHNA, CDR2 YSLEER, per germline. Trimming cost V 4 bases and J 13 bases; bases outside gene matches: 14. This CDR3 comprises 16 residues. CDR3 region: CASSPPPGTGGYGQYF. In DNA form, the CDR3 reads TGCGCCAGCAGCCCACCTCCAGGGACAGGGGGCTACGGGCAGTACTTC.

This clonotype showed up just a few times. This chain links TRBV20-1 with TRBJ2-1; D is perhaps TRBD1 or TRBD2 (5 bases each). Germline CDR1 and CDR2: DFQATT and SNEGSKA (reference sequence). V shed 1 base and J shed 2 bases, with 9 bases lying between them. This CDR3 region has 14 residues. The chain's CDR3 is CSARGGRTYNEQFF. Written as DNA, the CDR3 is TGCAGTGCTAGAGGGGGACGGACCTACAATGAGCAGTTCTTC.

The chain carries TRBV6-2 or TRBV6-3 and TRBJ2-1; tentative D call: TRBD1 (5 bases). V lost 2 bases and J 13 bases, leaving 21 bases between the germline ends. This CDR3 spans 15 amino acids. Looked up from germline, CDR1 is MNHEY and CDR2 is SVGEGT. The CDR3 is CASSYGQGSQETQFF. In DNA, the CDR3 is TGTGCCAGCAGTTACGGGCAGGGTAGCCAAGAGACCCAGTTCTTC.

The CDR3 is CASSLISGTGGNQPQHF. The CDR3 nucleotides read TGTGCCAGCAGCCTTATCTCCGGGACAGGGGGCAATCAGCCCCAGCATTTT. V gene TRBV7-2 combines with J gene TRBJ1-5, with TRBD1 matching over 10 bases. V was clipped by 5 bases and J by 2 bases; unmatched bases: 9. CDR1 is SGHTA, CDR2 FQGNSA, per germline. The CDR3 is made up of 17 amino acids.

As regards this clonotype: Its ends do not fully match the called genes, so a read error is possible. The V call is TRBV20-1, the J call TRBJ1-2; D gene uncertain. Per germline, CDR1 DFQATT and CDR2 SNEGSKA (reference sequence). This CDR3 has 14 residues. The CDR3 reads CSARVGLANYDYTF. CDR3 nucleotides: TGCAGTGCTAGAGTTGGTTTAGCTAACTATGACTACACCTTC.

V and J are TRBV28 and TRBJ2-7; possible D gene TRBD1, 5 bases. Germline CDR1 reads MDHEN; CDR2 reads SYDVKM. The CDR3 covers 18 residues. The V and J ends lost 4 bases and 7 bases respectively, with 29 bases between them. The chain's CDR3 is CASSSPLGQPISYNEQYF. In nucleotides, the CDR3 is TGTGCCAGCAGTTCACCGCTGGGGCAGCCGATCTCCTACAATGAGCAGTACTTC.

This clonotype was detected only a few times. The chain recombines TRBV7-2 with TRBJ2-5; 15 bases map to TRBD2. CDR3 length: 15 residues. The junction had 9 bases not matched to a gene; V was cut back by 5 bases and J by 11 bases. Germline V gene data show CDR1 as SGHTA and CDR2 as FQGNSA. CDR3 nucleotide sequence: TGTGCCAGCAGCCCTAGGACTAGCGGGAGGGCCGTGCAGTACTTC. Encoded protein: CASSPRTSGRAVQYF.

The V call is TRBV30, the J call TRBJ1-6, with D unclear. This CDR3 region has 13 residues. Germline CDR1 is GTSNPN and CDR2 is SVGIG (reference sequence). V lost 8 bases to trimming and J lost 7 bases, with 15 bases between them. The CDR3 DNA follows: TGTGCCGCCTATACGGGCGAAAATTCACCCCTCCACTTT. Its protein product is CAAYTGENSPLHF.

The chain employs TRBV20-1 and TRBJ2-7, with 7 positions matching TRBD2. Germline lookup yields CDR1 DFQATT and CDR2 SNEGSKA (reference sequence). Germline trimming cut 2 bases from V and 5 bases from J; bases unmatched to any gene: 12. The CDR3 sequence is 15 residues long. The CDR3 DNA reads TGCAGTGCTAGATCAATGGGAGGGCCGAGGAACGAGCAGTACTTC. The encoded protein is CSARSMGGPRNEQYF.

As for this clonotype: The junction does not match germline at one end; this may be a read error. The chain uses TRBV29-1 and TRBJ1-5, with D hard to call. This CDR3 has 11 residues. Germline-derived CDR1 and CDR2 are SQVTM and ANQGSEA. CDR3 nucleotides: TGTCGGAGCCTTAGCAATCAGCCCCAGCATTTT. Translated: CRSLSNQPQHF.

A few counts support this clonotype. The chain joins TRBV28 to TRBJ2-3; 12 bases match TRBD2. The CDR3 spans 17 residues. CDR1 is MDHEN and CDR2 is SYDVKM in the germline V gene. J lost 4 bases, V lost 5 bases, and 10 bases had no gene match. The CDR3 DNA is TGTGCCAGCAGTCCACCCCCCCTAGCGGGAGGGCCAGATACGCAGTATTTT. Its translation: CASSPPPLAGGPDTQYF. Variable domain in full (rest from reference TRBV28 and TRBJ2-3): DVKVTQSSRYLVKRTGEKVFLECVQDMDHENMFWYRQDPGLGLRLIYFSYDVKMKEKGDIPEGYSVSREKKERFSLILESASTNQTSMYLCASSPPPLAGGPDTQYFGPGTRLTVL.

This clonotype was counted at least ten times. The V and J genes are TRBV6-5 and TRBJ2-7; TRBD1 agrees at 7 bases. The ends lost 2 bases at V and 12 bases at J; junction bases unmatched: 16. Germline V lookup: CDR1 MNHEY, CDR2 SVGAGI. The length of the CDR3 is 15 residues. The CDR3 bases are TGTGCCAGCAGTTACGGTTCGAGGTGGGGAGACAGGGCGTACTTC. It encodes CASSYGSRWGDRAYF.

The rearrangement uses TRBV20-1 and TRBJ2-7; TRBD2 might be the D (6 bases). In germline, CDR1 is DFQATT, CDR2 SNEGSKA (reference sequence). The V end lost 6 bases, the J end lost 5 bases, and 17 bases lay between the germline ends. The CDR3 loop spans 13 amino acids. The CDR3 region has the DNA TGCAGTGCCAACGCCGCGGGGTACCACGAGCAGTACTTC. This encodes CSANAAGYHEQYF.

The J gene is TRBJ2-2, the V gene TRBV12-3 or TRBV12-4; D may be TRBD2 (6 bases). The CDR3 spans 15 residues. With 0 bases removed from V and 3 bases from J, the gap between germline ends came to 8 bases. DNA of the CDR3: TGTGCCAGCAGTTTAGCCGGGAGTCACACCGGGGAGCTGTTTTTT. Translated, it gives CASSLAGSHTGELFF.

In this sample, this clonotype turned up many times. The V and J genes are TRBV4-3 and TRBJ1-2, with a possible D match to TRBD1 (5 bases). CDR3 size: 14 residues. The V end was cut by 4 bases, the J end by 4 bases, with 13 bases between. Germline V gene data show CDR1 as LGHNA and CDR2 as YSLEER. For the CDR3, the DNA is TGCGCCAGCAGCCCCAGGGTTGGGGTCTATGGCTACACCTTC. Its protein product is CASSPRVGVYGYTF.

The V gene is TRBV20-1, the J gene TRBJ2-3; TRBD2 agrees at 11 bases. J lost 7 bases, V lost 0 bases, and 12 bases had no gene match. Germline V gene lookup returns CDR1 DFQATT and CDR2 SNEGSKA (reference sequence). The CDR3 runs 17 residues. CDR3 DNA: TGCAGTGCTAGAGATGGGAGACTAGCGGGACAAGGAAATACGCAGTATTTT. It encodes CSARDGRLAGQGNTQYF.

Worth noting for this clonotype: No conserved phenylalanine or tryptophan is present at the end of the CDR3, so a read error is the likely explanation. Because the CDR3's place on the DNA is in doubt, the DNA is left out and the CDR3 is given as listed by TCRdb. The V and J genes are TRBV20-1 and TRBJ2-5; the table's TRBD1 call for D was not verified on the DNA. The germline V gene encodes CDR1 DFQATT and CDR2 SNEGSKA (reference sequence). The CDR3 spans 15 residues, counting both ends. CDR3: CSATSGTGKGYTFGS.

The chain recombines TRBV2 with TRBJ2-5, with D unresolved. Germline values: CDR1 SNHLY, CDR2 FYNNEI. Trimming cost V 7 bases and J 0 bases, with 3 bases left between them. The CDR3 totals 11 residues. The CDR3 nucleotides are TGTGCCAGCAATTACCAAGAGACCCAGTACTTC. The encoded protein is CASNYQETQYF.

Regarding this clonotype: A much larger clone lies a single base off, so this may be a read error. This chain joins TRBV29-1 and TRBJ2-5; D unclear. CDR1 SQVTM and CDR2 ANQGSEA come from the germline V gene. V was trimmed by 3 bases and J by 7 bases, leaving 12 bases between them. The CDR3 contains 12 residues. CDR3 sequence (DNA): TGCAGCGTTGACCTCCTCTTTGGGACCCAGTACTTC. This codes for CSVDLLFGTQYF.

This chain connects TRBV27 to TRBJ1-6, with a weak D call TRBD1 (5 bases). This CDR3 is built from 15 residues. Per the germline V gene, CDR1 is MNHEY and CDR2 is SMNVEV (reference sequence). Between the trimmed V and J ends, which lost 6 bases and 10 bases, there was a span of 19 bases. Here the CDR3 reads CASSRRDGLGSPLHF. The CDR3 nucleotides are TGTGCCAGCAGCCGCCGGGACGGCCTGGGGTCACCCCTCCACTTT.

About this clonotype: Possible read error: a much larger clone is one base away. This chain connects TRBV29-1 to TRBJ2-1; D could derive from TRBD1 or TRBD2 (6 bases each). Germline CDR1 and CDR2: SQVTM and ANQGSEA. The CDR3 is made up of 14 amino acids. CDR3 coding DNA: TGCAGCGTCTTATCCGGGGGCGACTTTGGTGAGCTGTTCTTC. Residues: CSVLSGGDFGELFF.

Details on this clonotype: A much larger clone is a single base away; this may be a read error. This chain connects TRBV11-2 to TRBJ1-2, with TRBD1 matching 12 bases. CDR3 length: 14 residues. The V segment lost 5 bases and the J segment 4 bases; nucleotides outside the gene matches: 2. CDR1 SGHAT and CDR2 FQNNGV come from the germline V gene. The CDR3 DNA follows: TGTGCCAGCAGCGCGGGACAGGGGGCCTATGGCTACACCTTC. This codes for CASSAGQGAYGYTF.

The chain couples TRBV27 to TRBJ2-6; D ambiguous. This CDR3 contains 14 residues. Between the trimmed V and J ends, which lost 6 bases and 2 bases, there was a span of 8 bases. Germline V gives CDR1 MNHEY, CDR2 SMNVEV (reference sequence). The DNA for the CDR3 is TGTGCCAGCAGCTATACGACTGGGGCCAACGTCCTGACTTTC. This codes for CASSYTTGANVLTF.

V gene TRBV5-1 combines with J gene TRBJ2-5; TRBD2 might be the D (5 bases). Trimming pared 4 bases from V and 11 bases from J, leaving 27 bases between. There are 16 residues in the CDR3. CDR1 and CDR2 from the germline V gene are SGHRS and YFSETQ. CDR3 sequence reads: CASSREASGSYNEQYF. The CDR3 DNA reads TGCGCCAGCAGCCGCGAGGCGAGCGGCTCCTACAATGAGCAGTACTTC.

The chain has TRBV6-5 and TRBJ2-3; D call uncertain. This CDR3 comprises 15 residues. The ends were cut back, 2 bases at V and 4 bases at J, with 13 bases in the middle. Per germline, CDR1 MNHEY and CDR2 SVGAGI. The CDR3 spells CASSYLGKRADTQYF. The CDR3 nucleotides are TGTGCCAGCAGTTACCTGGGGAAAAGGGCAGATACGCAGTATTTT.